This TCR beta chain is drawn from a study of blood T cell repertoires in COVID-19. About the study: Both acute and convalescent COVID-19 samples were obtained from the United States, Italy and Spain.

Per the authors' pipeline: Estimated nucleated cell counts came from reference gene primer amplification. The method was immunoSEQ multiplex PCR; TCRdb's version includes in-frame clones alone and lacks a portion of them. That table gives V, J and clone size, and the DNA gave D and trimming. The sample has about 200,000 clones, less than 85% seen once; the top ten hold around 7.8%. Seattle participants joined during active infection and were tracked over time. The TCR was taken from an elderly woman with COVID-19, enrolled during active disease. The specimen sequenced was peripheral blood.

The CDR3 DNA sequence: TGTGCCAGCAGCGTTTCAGGGGTCAACTATGGCTACACCTTC. Translated: CASSVSGVNYGYTF. This chain joins TRBV7-9 and TRBJ1-2; D is possibly TRBD1 (6 bases). Trimming cost V 5 bases and J 2 bases, with 12 bases left between them. The CDR3 runs 14 residues. Germline values: CDR1 SEHNR, CDR2 FQNEAQ (reference sequence).